The T cell receptor beta chain described here comes from a study of blood T cell repertoires in COVID-19. This table comes from immunoSEQ multiplex PCR, and its TCRdb copy is limited to in-frame clones, with some not included. Of under 35,000 clones listed, over 75% are singletons. The CDR3 covers 15 residues. Germline CDR1 is SGHNT and CDR2 is YYREEE (reference sequence). Losses at the gene ends were 4 bases for V and 3 bases for J; bases not matched to a gene: 4. The chain links TRBV5-4 to TRBJ2-2; 9 positions match TRBD1. The sequence came from a man in his 70s with acute or convalescent COVID-19. Sequencing was performed on peripheral blood. The CDR3 nucleotides are TGTGCCAGCAGCACGGGACAGGGATACACCGGGGAGCTGTTTTTT. Translation: CASSTGQGYTGELFF.